This T cell receptor (beta chain) originates from a study of T cell responses to AZD1222 COVID-19 vaccine (dated by TCRdb to the early 2020s). About the investigation overall: Because spike-specific TCR depth and breadth did not differ between the two schedules, AZD1222 recipients who got a second dose at roughly 4 weeks were pooled with those who got a second dose at roughly 12 weeks. A total of 233 trial participants underwent TCR sequencing, of whom nearly 210 received two doses of AZD1222 and 26 received two doses of the MenACWY control vaccine. Enrollment into the trials was organized by age into subgroups of 18-55, 56-69 and 70-plus years, and those subgroups contained about 160, 30 and 59 TCR-sequenced participants, respectively. What the work shows at the level of the full study, not this receptor alone: After two AZD1222 doses, spike-specific TCR breadth and depth were significantly higher than at day 0 and than in MenACWY recipients. Because no samples from the day 14 peak response were available, repertoires could be characterized only after the peak T cell response. Conclusions about previously exposed vaccinees are limited, since just 5 or 6 AZD1222 recipients were seropositive for SARS-CoV-2 at baseline. Vaccine-associated CD4 TCRs spanned the whole spike protein, with dominant responses in regions 160-218 and 743-854. In the small 56-69-year group, the increase in depth fell short of significance, most likely because of low power. Participants were mostly white British, with more females than males. The authors suggested clonal diversity may have been underestimated. Reportedly, almost half of the unique spike-specific TCRs recognized epitopes lying outside the regions that are mutated in the B.1.351 and B.1.1.7 variants.

Reading the germline V gene gives CDR1 SGHVS and CDR2 FNYEAQ. V is cut back by 5 bases and J by 6 bases, with 7 bases in the junction unmatched. The CDR3 measures 15 amino acids from cysteine to phenylalanine. This entry keeps only the CDR3 DNA: 45 bases, framed from base 1. A remark on this clone: Its antigen target is currently unknown. No much larger clone is present one base from it, and per-base qualities are unavailable.

The CDR3 regions of human TCRbeta chains were analyzed by immunosequencing. Concerning the study's data processing: Repertoire TCRs were checked for matches against a reference library of SARS-CoV-2-specific TCRs that had been generated using the MIRA antigen-specificity platform. Breadth was defined as the fraction of unique TCRs that were SARS-CoV-2-associated, and depth was defined as the fraction of total T cells that were SARS-CoV-2-associated. Using the MIRA data, every spike-specific TCR was mapped to the spike region that the TCR reacted to and assigned to either a CD4 or a CD8 class. Log10-transformed breadth and depth values were compared by one-way ANOVA with Sidak's multiple comparisons tests. Not all clones reach the TCRdb copy of this immuneACCESS table, which keeps in-frame sequences only. Checked studies attribute under half of the gap to unresolved V genes and leave the rest unexplained. From that table come the V and J calls and clone size; the DNA was used to work out D and trimming. The sample table records about 130,000 clones; roughly 87% of these occur just once. Roughly 1.5% of the sample is taken by the ten largest.

Taken with the paper, the label for time point translates to: baseline before first vaccination. The vaccinee samples were drawn from two UK trials, COV001 and COV002, one of which was a single-blind randomized controlled phase 2/3 trial testing AZD1222 (ChAdOx1 nCoV-19) in healthy adults. For TCRbeta chain sequencing, PBMC samples were collected from trial participants at day 0 and at day 28 after the second dose. This clonotype originated in an adult in good health. The specimen was peripheral blood, collected on day 0 of AZD1222 vaccination. The chain couples TRBV7-6 to TRBJ1-5, with 10 junctional bases fitting TRBD1. The sequenced DNA is TGTGCCAGCAGCCCCGGGACAGGGGCGCGTCAGCCCCAGCATTTT. This sequence encodes CASSPGTGARQPQHF.